This T cell receptor beta chain was recorded in a study of radiotherapy plus CTLA-4 blockade in lung cancer. Across the study: Objective response was observed in roughly a sixth of patients, and disease control in roughly 30%. Findings and limits, study-wide: Reported findings show early blood T cell clone dynamics, with interferon-beta, best predicted response. Clones of tumor-derived TCRs expanded in blood after radiotherapy plus ipilimumab.

As to this clone: Its antigen is not known.

TCRdb's table, derived via immunoSEQ multiplex PCR, lists solely in-frame clones and lacks some. The sample holds 90,000 to 95,000 clones, 83% seen once. Those patients who had chemo-refractory metastatic non-small-cell lung cancer were given focal radiation along with CTLA-4 blockade through ipilimumab. The germline V and J ends were trimmed by 8 bases and 7 bases, with 14 bases remaining between them. The CDR3 sequence is 12 residues long. The germline V gene has CDR1 SNHLY and CDR2 FYNNEI. The rearrangement links TRBV2 to TRBJ1-1; no reliable D call. The clonotype originates from a human donor with non-small cell lung cancer who had stable disease on radiotherapy plus ipilimumab. The sample consisted of peripheral blood, taken from a patient treated with radiotherapy plus ipilimumab. The CDR3 region has the DNA TGTGCCAGCTGCCCCGGGGAGGTTGAAGCTTTCTTT. Translating gives CASCPGEVEAFF.